This entry lists 7 T cell receptor beta chains sequenced from one sample in a study of T cell repertoires in cytomegalovirus infection. Via MiXCR, TCRdb re-called the reads, giving one row per CDR3 protein. This table has some 120,000 distinct CDR3 sequences, approximately 30% appearing once. No antigen has been assigned to these receptors. The sequences come from CD8+ T cells from cultured PBMCs, collected from culture after CMV antigen stimulation. The receptor set was obtained from a human donor in good health (CMV status not recorded). Some clones in this sample may be carry-over from other donors' samples.

The chain uses TRBV4-3 and TRBJ1-4; 8 bases fit TRBD1. V shed 4 bases, J shed 2 bases, and the junction held 9 bases outside the gene matches. The CDR3 covers 17 residues. CDR1 and CDR2 (germline): LGHNA, YSLEER. The CDR3 region is CASSPVGRGQTNEKLFF. CDR3 coding DNA: TGCGCCAGCAGCCCGGTGGGCAGGGGGCAGACTAATGAAAAACTGTTTTTT.

This clonotype came up many times. This rearrangement joins TRBV7-2 to TRBJ2-7; 7 bases match TRBD1. After removal of 4 bases from V and 4 bases from J, the junction contained 13 bases not matched to a gene. The CDR3 length is 16 residues. Germline CDR1 is SGHTA and CDR2 is FQGNSA. The CDR3 region has the DNA TGTGCCAGCAGCTCCGACAGGGCCCCTCGTGGGTACGAGCAGTACTTC. As protein: CASSSDRAPRGYEQYF.

The chain employs TRBV7-4 and TRBJ2-3; D remains ambiguous. The germline gives CDR1 SGHVT, CDR2 SQSDAQ. Trimming removed 1 base at V and 0 bases at J, with 8 bases between. This CDR3 comprises 15 residues. The CDR3 DNA reads as TGTGCCAGCAGCTTAGTTGCCAGTAGCACAGATACGCAGTATTTT. Protein: CASSLVASSTDTQYF.

The chain joins TRBV7-9 to TRBJ2-7, with D possibly TRBD1 on 8 matching bases. The CDR3 is 13 residues long. Trimming removed 4 bases at V and 7 bases at J, with 14 bases between. CDR1 is SEHNR and CDR2 is FQNEAQ in the germline V gene (reference sequence). The CDR3 loop reads CASSSNRGGEQYF. CDR3 bases: TGTGCCAGCAGCTCTAACAGGGGGGGAGAGCAGTACTTC.

The gene calls are TRBV27 and TRBJ1-2, with D tentatively TRBD1 (5 bases). The CDR3 runs to 14 residues. V lost 6 bases to trimming and J lost 3 bases, with 14 bases between them. Germline CDR1 is MNHEY and CDR2 is SMNVEV (reference sequence). The CDR3 DNA reads as TGTGCCAGCAGACCCGCCGGGGCCCACTATGGCTACACCTTC. As protein: CASRPAGAHYGYTF.

This clonotype turned up a few times. The chain combines TRBV20-1 with TRBJ2-1; TRBD1 matches 7 bases. CDR1 is DFQATT, CDR2 SNEGSKA, per germline (reference sequence). V lost 0 bases, J lost 7 bases, and 9 bases stayed unmatched. The CDR3 contains 15 residues. CDR3 DNA sequence: TGCAGTGCTAGAGATCTGAGGGGGCCTGGAAATGAGCAGTTCTTC. This translates into CSARDLRGPGNEQFF.

This rearrangement joins TRBV12-3 or TRBV12-4 to TRBJ2-1; unclear D gene. Trimming removed 7 bases from V and 0 bases from J, with 16 bases in between. This CDR3 contains 16 residues. CDR3: CASTAPGERSYNEQFF. The CDR3, as DNA: TGTGCCAGCACCGCCCCTGGGGAACGCTCCTACAATGAGCAGTTCTTC.